One sample yielded the 19 T cell receptor beta chains listed below, sequenced in a study of monozygotic twins with inflammatory bowel disease. TCRdb reprocessed the 5' RACE reads, with one entry per CDR3 protein and no DNA. This sample's clone table lists about 300,000 distinct CDR3 sequences. Sequencing was carried out using blood. The source is a human donor with ulcerative colitis or Crohn's disease, or a healthy co-twin of an affected twin (not recorded which).

The CDR3 is CASSPNSPLHF. The chain uses TRBV18 and TRBJ1-6. Germline loops: CDR1 KGHSH, CDR2 LQKENI. This CDR3 spans 11 amino acids.

The chain employs TRBV7-2 and TRBJ2-1. The CDR3 is made up of 14 amino acids. Germline values: CDR1 SGHTA, CDR2 FQGNSA. The CDR3 sequence: CASSLAPPYNEQFF.

The V gene is TRBV29-1, the J gene TRBJ1-1; no DNA is available, so the TRBD1 call from TCRdb remains unchecked. CDR3 length: 11 residues. Germline CDR1 is SQVTM and CDR2 is ANQGSEA. The CDR3 here is CSVLTGSEAFF.

The V and J genes are TRBV7-8 and TRBJ2-3; TCRdb lists TRBD2, though no DNA is available to test this call. This CDR3 is 16 amino acids long. The V gene's germline CDR1 is SGHVS and CDR2 FQNEAQ. CDR3: CASSFISGGSTDTQYF.

This chain uses TRBV12-3 or TRBV12-4 with TRBJ2-5; TCRdb outputs TRBD2, but without DNA this stays unchecked. CDR3 length: 15 amino acids. This CDR3 is CASGRTSGLRETQYF.

The chain recombines TRBV28 with TRBJ1-6; TCRdb returns TRBD1, unconfirmable since there is no DNA. This CDR3 has 16 amino acids. Germline V lookup: CDR1 MDHEN, CDR2 SYDVKM. CDR3 amino acids: CASSLWGQGGNSPLHF.

The chain joins TRBV20-1 to TRBJ2-7; the TCRdb D gene call, TRBD1, has no DNA to confirm it. Germline CDR1 is DFQATT and CDR2 is SNEGSKA (reference sequence). The CDR3 spans 14 residues. This chain's CDR3 is CSARSRTGAGEQYF.

The chain couples TRBV5-1 to TRBJ1-3; the TCRdb call, TRBD1, lacks DNA for checking. Germline CDR1 and CDR2: SGHRS and YFSETQ. This CDR3 region has 18 residues. CDR3 amino acids: CASSLFVGGALGGNTIYF.

This chain joins TRBV5-1 and TRBJ2-1; TCRdb outputs TRBD2, but without DNA this stays unchecked. This CDR3 region has 15 residues. Germline V gene sequence: CDR1 SGHRS, CDR2 YFSETQ. CDR3 sequence: CASKELAGSYNEQFF.

The chain couples TRBV20-1 to TRBJ2-7; TCRdb picks TRBD1, but there is no DNA to check that call. Germline assignment: CDR1 DFQATT and CDR2 SNEGSKA (reference sequence). The CDR3 runs 12 residues. CDR3 sequence: CSASWGTGNRYF.

V and J are TRBV24-1 and TRBJ1-5. This CDR3 is 17 amino acids long. Germline CDR1 is KGHDR and CDR2 is SFDVKD. CDR3 residues: CATSDSTGLFSNQPQHF.

This chain joins TRBV4-2 and TRBJ2-7; as DNA is missing, the TRBD2 call by TCRdb cannot be tested. The CDR3 covers 17 residues. Germline-derived CDR1 and CDR2 are LGHNA and YNFKEQ. CDR3: CASSQVLSVGGTYEQYF.

This chain links TRBV20-1 with TRBJ2-3; the TCRdb call, TRBD2, lacks DNA for checking. Germline V gene data show CDR1 as DFQATT and CDR2 as SNEGSKA (reference sequence). The CDR3 is made up of 15 amino acids. The CDR3 loop is CSARSSGRARGTQYF.

The rearrangement links TRBV9 to TRBJ2-7. The germline CDR1 and CDR2 sequences are SGDLS and YYNGEE. The CDR3 has 13 amino acids. The CDR3 here is CASSVEDVSEQYF.

V usage is TRBV24-1 and J usage is TRBJ2-1. The germline V gene encodes CDR1 KGHDR and CDR2 SFDVKD. The length of the CDR3 is 13 residues. CDR3 protein: CATSDLGDRGQFF.

V and J are TRBV7-9 and TRBJ1-2; TCRdb's D call of TRBD1 is untestable without DNA. This CDR3 contains 14 residues. The germline V gene encodes CDR1 SEHNR and CDR2 FQNEAQ (reference sequence). CDR3: CASSQAGQKYGYTF.

This sequence joins TRBV6-5 and TRBJ2-3; the TCRdb call, TRBD1, lacks DNA for checking. This CDR3 is built from 15 residues. Germline V gives CDR1 MNHEY, CDR2 SVGAGI. The CDR3 reads CASSYSWRGADTQYF.

The CDR3 here is CASSFGSGIYEQYF. V usage is TRBV28 and J usage is TRBJ2-7; checking the TCRdb D call of TRBD2 is not possible without DNA. This CDR3 has 14 amino acids. CDR1 and CDR2 from the germline V gene are MDHEN and SYDVKM.

This rearrangement joins TRBV7-9 to TRBJ2-2; TCRdb selects TRBD1, and the lack of DNA leaves this call unchecked. CDR1 and CDR2 (germline): SEHNR, FQNEAQ (reference sequence). CDR3 size: 14 residues. The CDR3 protein is CASIRGGDTGELFF.